The sample holds one count of the clone carrying this T cell receptor (beta chain). Profiled with immunoSEQ multiplex PCR; TCRdb holds only in-frame clones, not every one. This sample has about 52,000 clones, with 85% to 95% found just once. The data derive from a study of control samples from healthy donors and cancer patients. The V gene end was trimmed by 4 bases and the J gene end by 4 bases; junction bases not matched to a gene: 5. CDR3 size: 14 residues. The germline CDR1 and CDR2 sequences are SGHTA and FQGTGA. The rearrangement uses TRBV7-3 and TRBJ2-3; 7 bases agree with TRBD2. The sequenced sample consisted of blood. This TCR came from a man aged 25-45 years in good health. CDR3 protein: CASSSGGRADTQYF. DNA of the CDR3: TGTGCCAGCAGCTCCGGGGGGAGGGCAGATACGCAGTATTTT.